The 11 T cell receptor beta chains reported below all come from one sample, sequenced in a study of blood T cell repertoires in COVID-19. Libraries were prepared by immunoSEQ multiplex PCR; TCRdb keeps only in-frame clonotypes and omits some of them. Of 200,000 to 250,000 clones in the sample, about 79% were seen once. The sequencing input was peripheral blood. All receptors come from a woman between 40 and 55 years old who had recovered from COVID-19.

The chain uses TRBV6-1 and TRBJ1-5; D is undetermined. The CDR3 loop spans 16 amino acids. Germline V lookup: CDR1 MNHNS, CDR2 SASEGT. V gave up 2 bases and J gave up 0 bases, with 11 bases separating them. CDR3 loop: CASSESRGHSNQPQHF. CDR3 DNA: TGTGCCAGCAGTGAATCACGAGGGCATAGCAATCAGCCCCAGCATTTT.

CDR3 in amino acids: CASSPGGETQYF. CDR3 in DNA: TGTGCCAGCAGCCCCGGGGGGGAGACCCAGTACTTC. The chain links TRBV6-5 to TRBJ2-5; TRBD2 aligns across 7 bases. Germline lookup yields CDR1 MNHEY and CDR2 SVGAGI. The V and J ends lost 6 bases and 5 bases, in that order; junction bases with no gene match: 3. This CDR3 is 12 amino acids long.

V gene TRBV7-9 combines with J gene TRBJ1-2; D is perhaps TRBD1 (6 bases). V was shortened by 6 bases and J by 3 bases, with 11 bases between the two germline ends. CDR1 is SEHNR and CDR2 is FQNEAQ in the germline V gene (reference sequence). This CDR3 region has 13 residues. As DNA, the CDR3 is TGTGCCAGCAGATCAGGGGTGGACTATGGCTACACCTTC. The encoded protein is CASRSGVDYGYTF.

The V and J genes are TRBV18 and TRBJ1-1, with 9 nucleotides matching TRBD1. There are 20 residues in the CDR3. V dropped 6 bases and J dropped 0; count of bases not matched to a gene: 20. Germline V gives CDR1 KGHSH, CDR2 LQKENI. The CDR3 nucleotides are TGTGCCAGCTCGCCTCAGGCACCGGGACAGGGTCCTGGAATGAACACTGAAGCTTTCTTT. It is translated as CASSPQAPGQGPGMNTEAFF.

V and J are TRBV3-1 (or the pseudogene TRBV3-2) and TRBJ2-7, with a tentative D call TRBD2 (7 bases). CDR1 and CDR2 from the germline V gene are LGHDT and YNNKEL (reference sequence). Trimming cost V 1 base and J 2 bases, with 18 bases left between them. CDR3 size: 17 residues. In DNA, the CDR3 is TGTGCCAGCAGCCAAGCCTGGGGGGGCGGCCCTACCTACGAGCAGTACTTC. Translated: CASSQAWGGGPTYEQYF.

The chain employs TRBV6-5 and TRBJ1-2, with 11 bases fitting TRBD1. Germline assignment: CDR1 MNHEY and CDR2 SVGAGI. The CDR3 is 15 residues long. Trimming took 6 bases from V and 6 from J; bases not matched to a gene: 9. The CDR3, as DNA: TGTGCCAGCAGAGAGCCGGGGACAGGGGGGGATGGCTACACCTTC. This encodes CASREPGTGGDGYTF.

This clone showed up just a few times. This chain uses TRBV5-4 with TRBJ2-3, with a weak D call TRBD2 (5 bases). With 0 bases removed from V and 6 bases from J, the gap between germline ends came to 14 bases. The CDR3 runs 15 residues. Germline-derived CDR1 and CDR2 are SGHNT and YYREEE (reference sequence). CDR3 amino acids: CASSLVGSATDTQYF. The DNA for the CDR3 is TGTGCCAGCAGCTTGGTTGGTAGCGCCACGGATACGCAGTATTTT.

This sequence joins TRBV19 and TRBJ2-1, with D perhaps matching TRBD1 (5 bases). V was clipped by 0 bases and J by 4 bases, with 16 bases between them. The CDR3 consists of 17 residues. The V gene's germline CDR1 is LNHDA and CDR2 SQIVND (reference sequence). CDR3 sequence (DNA): TGTGCCAGTAGTATAGATCTAGGGGCAGCGCTATACAATGAGCAGTTCTTC. Protein: CASSIDLGAALYNEQFF.

The gene calls are TRBV5-8 and TRBJ1-1; a possible D gene is TRBD1 (5 bases). The CDR3 has 15 residues. The V gene lost 1 base and the J gene lost 5 bases, with 15 bases spanning the gap. Germline V lookup: CDR1 SGHTS, CDR2 YDEGEE. This chain's CDR3 is CASSLYQGSGTEAFF. DNA for the CDR3: TGTGCCAGCAGCTTGTACCAGGGAAGTGGAACTGAAGCTTTCTTT.

The chain combines TRBV7-2 with TRBJ1-1; tentatively, D is TRBD1 (5 bases). Trimming removed 1 base from V and 1 base from J, with 10 bases in between. The CDR3 runs 15 residues. Germline loops: CDR1 SGHTA, CDR2 FQGNSA. The CDR3 DNA follows: TGTGCCAGCAGCTTAGTCTCGACAGAGAACACTGAAGCTTTCTTT. This gives the protein CASSLVSTENTEAFF.

In DNA, the CDR3 is TGTGCCAGCAGCGCCCAAGGGGGCTTAGGGGAAAAACTGTTTTTT. Translation gives CASSAQGGLGEKLFF. The chain uses TRBV7-9 and TRBJ1-4; 7 bases match TRBD1. Per germline, CDR1 SEHNR and CDR2 FQNEAQ (reference sequence). The CDR3 has 15 residues. The V segment lost 5 bases and the J segment 8 bases; nucleotides outside the gene matches: 11.